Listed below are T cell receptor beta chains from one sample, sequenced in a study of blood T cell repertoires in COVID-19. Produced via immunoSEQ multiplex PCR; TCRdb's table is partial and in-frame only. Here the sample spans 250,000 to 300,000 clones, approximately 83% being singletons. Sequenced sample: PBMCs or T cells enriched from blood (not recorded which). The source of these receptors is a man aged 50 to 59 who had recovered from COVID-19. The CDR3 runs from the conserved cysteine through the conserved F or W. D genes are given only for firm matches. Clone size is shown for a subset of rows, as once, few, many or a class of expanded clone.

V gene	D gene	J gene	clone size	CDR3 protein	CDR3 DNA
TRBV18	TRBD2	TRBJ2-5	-	CASSPLAGRETQYF	TGTGCCAGCTCACCTCTAGCGGGAAGAGAGACCCAGTACTTC
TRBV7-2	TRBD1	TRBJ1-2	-	CASSIQGTRGYTF	TGTGCCAGCAGTATACAGGGGACCCGCGGCTACACCTTC
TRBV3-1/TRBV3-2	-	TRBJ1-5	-	CASSLGQRINQPQHF	TGTGCCAGCAGCCTTGGACAGCGTATCAATCAGCCCCAGCATTTT
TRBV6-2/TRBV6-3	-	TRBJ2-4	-	CASSADRKNIQYF	TGTGCCAGCAGTGCCGACAGGAAAAACATTCAGTACTTC
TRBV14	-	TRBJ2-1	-	CASSQEVFGNEQFF	TGTGCCAGCAGCCAAGAGGTTTTCGGGAATGAGCAGTTCTTC
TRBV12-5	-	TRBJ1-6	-	CASGLSSQLSSYNSPLHF	TGTGCTAGTGGTTTGTCATCACAGCTAAGCTCCTATAATTCACCCCTCCACTTT
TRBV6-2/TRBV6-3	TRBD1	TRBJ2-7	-	CASSSPGQGDEQYF	TGTGCCAGCAGTTCCCCGGGACAGGGGGACGAGCAGTACTTC
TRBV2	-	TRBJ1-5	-	CATKPREGQPQHF	TGTGCCACCAAGCCTCGAGAGGGTCAGCCCCAGCATTTT
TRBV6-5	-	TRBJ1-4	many	CASSYNFHTRNEKLFF	TGTGCCAGCAGTTACAATTTCCACACAAGAAATGAAAAACTGTTTTTT
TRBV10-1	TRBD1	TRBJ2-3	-	CASSESTGGGTDTQYF	TGCGCCAGCAGTGAGTCGACAGGGGGAGGCACAGATACGCAGTATTTT
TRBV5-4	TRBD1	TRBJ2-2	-	CASGDRAAGELFF	TGTGCCAGCGGCGACAGGGCCGCCGGGGAGCTGTTTTTT
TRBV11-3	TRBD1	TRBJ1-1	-	CASSLGFGQGNTEAFF	TGTGCCAGCAGCTTAGGGTTCGGACAGGGGAACACTGAAGCTTTCTTT
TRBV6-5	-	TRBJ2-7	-	CASSPRLGETYEQYF	TGTGCCAGCAGTCCCAGACTAGGTGAGACCTACGAGCAGTACTTC
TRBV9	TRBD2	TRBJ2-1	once	CASSLSSGGLLGQFF	TGTGCCAGCAGCTTATCTAGCGGGGGGCTCCTCGGGCAGTTCTTC
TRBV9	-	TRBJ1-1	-	CASSVGGANTEAFF	TGTGCCAGCAGCGTTGGGGGGGCGAACACTGAAGCTTTCTTT
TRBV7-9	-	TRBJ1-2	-	CASSLEGPNYGYTF	TGTGCCAGCAGCTTGGAGGGACCGAACTATGGCTACACCTTC
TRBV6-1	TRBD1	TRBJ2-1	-	CASSEARGFYNEQFF	TGTGCCAGCAGTGAAGCCAGGGGGTTCTACAATGAGCAGTTCTTC
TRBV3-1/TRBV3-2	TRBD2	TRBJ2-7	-	CASSPGGYEQYF	TGTGCCAGCAGCCCGGGGGGCTACGAGCAGTACTTC
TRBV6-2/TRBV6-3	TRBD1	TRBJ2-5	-	CASSYSDRGPWGEETQYF	TGTGCCAGCAGTTACTCGGACAGGGGCCCTTGGGGGGAAGAGACCCAGTACTTC
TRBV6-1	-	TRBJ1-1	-	CASSEALPVEEAFF	TGTGCCAGCAGTGAAGCGCTTCCGGTGGAGGAAGCTTTCTTT
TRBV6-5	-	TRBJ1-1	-	CASSWTYEGHTEAFF	TGTGCCAGCAGCTGGACCTACGAGGGTCACACTGAAGCTTTCTTT
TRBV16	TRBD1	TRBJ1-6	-	CASSHLTGQENSPLHF	TGTGCCAGCAGCCACTTGACGGGACAGGAAAATTCACCCCTCCACTTT
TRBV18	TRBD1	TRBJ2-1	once	CASSRDRGSEQFF	TGTGCCAGCTCGCGCGACAGGGGAAGTGAGCAGTTCTTC
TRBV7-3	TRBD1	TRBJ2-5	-	CASSLGDRDEETQYF	TGTGCCAGCAGCTTAGGGGACAGGGATGAAGAGACCCAGTACTTC
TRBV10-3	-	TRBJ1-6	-	CAIHRDVNSPLHF	TGTGCCATCCACAGGGATGTCAATTCACCCCTCCACTTT
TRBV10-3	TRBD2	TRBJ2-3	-	CAISESRTSGYTDTQYF	TGTGCCATCAGTGAGTCGCGAACTAGCGGGTACACAGATACGCAGTATTTT
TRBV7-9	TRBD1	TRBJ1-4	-	CASSPRDRGHEKLFF	TGTGCCAGCAGCCCACGGGACAGGGGGCATGAAAAACTGTTTTTT
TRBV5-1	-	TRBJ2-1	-	CASSVRRGDEQFF	TGCGCCAGCAGCGTCCGCAGGGGAGATGAGCAGTTCTTC
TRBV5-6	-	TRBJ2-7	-	CASSLYLLWTLSSYEQYF	TGTGCCAGCAGCTTGTACCTTCTTTGGACACTAAGCTCCTACGAGCAGTACTTC
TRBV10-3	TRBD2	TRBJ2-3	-	CAITRTSGESTDTQYF	TGTGCCATCACCAGGACTAGCGGGGAGAGCACAGATACGCAGTATTTT
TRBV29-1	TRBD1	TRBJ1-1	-	CSASGTVNTEAFF	TGCAGCGCCTCCGGGACAGTCAACACTGAAGCTTTCTTT
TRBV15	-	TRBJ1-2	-	CATSRENRNYGYTF	TGTGCCACCAGCAGAGAGAACAGAAACTATGGCTACACCTTC
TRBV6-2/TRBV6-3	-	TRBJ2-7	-	CASSSTIYDSKQYF	TGTGCCAGCAGTTCGACGATCTATGACTCCAAGCAGTACTTC
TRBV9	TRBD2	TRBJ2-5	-	CASSVGTSGQETQYF	TGTGCCAGCAGCGTAGGGACTAGCGGACAAGAGACCCAGTACTTC
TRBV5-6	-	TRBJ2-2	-	CASSLRNLGAPGELFF	TGTGCCAGCAGCTTAAGGAACTTAGGGGCCCCCGGGGAGCTGTTTTTT
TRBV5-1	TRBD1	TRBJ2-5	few	CASSLTGTQMETQYF	TGCGCCAGCAGTTTGACAGGGACACAAATGGAGACCCAGTACTTC
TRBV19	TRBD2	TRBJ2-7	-	CASSIPPGGAGYEQYF	TGTGCCAGTAGTATCCCCCCGGGGGGGGCTGGCTACGAGCAGTACTTC
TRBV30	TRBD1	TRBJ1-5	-	CAWSLGTGGQPQHF	TGTGCCTGGAGTCTGGGGACAGGGGGGCAGCCCCAGCATTTT
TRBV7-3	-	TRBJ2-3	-	CASSLGPSDTQYF	TGTGCCAGCAGCTTAGGGCCCTCAGATACGCAGTATTTT